This TCR beta chain appears in the sequencing data of a study of cytomegalovirus exposure and HLA in healthy donors. Both 60 Vbeta primers and 13 Jbeta primers went into the PCR. Sequencing was performed with immunoSEQ multiplex PCR; in TCRdb, only in-frame clones are kept and a portion is missing. This table has fewer than 200,000 clones, around 80% appearing once. The CDR3 is 12 amino acids. V shed 6 bases and J 12 bases; nucleotides not matched to a gene: 9. Germline V gene sequence: CDR1 GTSNPN, CDR2 SVGIG (reference sequence). General study points: Fewer N-insertions (relative to the 666-donor mean) were reportedly seen in an Asian-associated ancestry cluster in a later analysis. A later analysis found most CMV-associated TCR beta chains apparently HLA-restricted.

About this clone itself: The antigen is undetermined.

The chain recombines TRBV30 with TRBJ1-2; TRBD1 agrees at 11 bases. The receptor was derived from a female donor in good health and CMV-seronegative. The material sequenced was PBMCs. The CDR3 DNA follows: TGTGCCTGTACTAAGGGACAGGGGGTCCACACCTTC. This translates into CACTKGQGVHTF.